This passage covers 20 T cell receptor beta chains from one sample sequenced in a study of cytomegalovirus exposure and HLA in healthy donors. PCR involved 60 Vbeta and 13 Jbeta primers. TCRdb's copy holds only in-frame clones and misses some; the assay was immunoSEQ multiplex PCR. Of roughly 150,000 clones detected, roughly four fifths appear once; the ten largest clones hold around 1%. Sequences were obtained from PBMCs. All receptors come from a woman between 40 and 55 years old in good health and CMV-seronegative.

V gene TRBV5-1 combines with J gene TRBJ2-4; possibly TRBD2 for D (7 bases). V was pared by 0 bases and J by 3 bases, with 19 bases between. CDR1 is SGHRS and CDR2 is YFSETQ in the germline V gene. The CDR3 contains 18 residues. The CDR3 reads CASSLEPHREGGKNIQYF. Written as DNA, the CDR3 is TGCGCCAGCAGCTTGGAGCCGCACAGGGAGGGCGGCAAAAACATTCAGTACTTC. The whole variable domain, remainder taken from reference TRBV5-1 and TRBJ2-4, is KAGVTQTPRYLIKTRGQQVTLSCSPISGHRSVSWYQQTPGQGLQFLFEYFSETQRNKGNFPGRFSGRQFSNSRSEMNVSTLELGDSALYLCASSLEPHREGGKNIQYFGAGTRLSVL.

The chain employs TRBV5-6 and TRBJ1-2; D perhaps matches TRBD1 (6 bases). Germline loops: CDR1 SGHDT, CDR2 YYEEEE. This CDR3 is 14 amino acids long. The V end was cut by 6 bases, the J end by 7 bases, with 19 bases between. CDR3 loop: CASIQGGRFGGYTF. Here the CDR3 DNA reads TGTGCCAGCATCCAAGGGGGACGCTTCGGTGGCTACACCTTC.

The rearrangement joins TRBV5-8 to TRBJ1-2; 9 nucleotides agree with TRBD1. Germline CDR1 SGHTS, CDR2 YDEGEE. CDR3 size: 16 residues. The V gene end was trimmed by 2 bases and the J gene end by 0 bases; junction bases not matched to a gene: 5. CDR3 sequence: CASSLEGQGSNYGYTF. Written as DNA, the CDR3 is TGTGCCAGCAGCTTAGAGGGACAGGGATCTAACTATGGCTACACCTTC.

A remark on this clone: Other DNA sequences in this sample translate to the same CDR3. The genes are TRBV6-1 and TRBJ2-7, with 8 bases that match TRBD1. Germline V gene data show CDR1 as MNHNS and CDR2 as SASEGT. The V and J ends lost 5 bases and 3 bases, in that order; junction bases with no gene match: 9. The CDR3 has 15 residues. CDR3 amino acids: CASSSLAGGDYEQYF. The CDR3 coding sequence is TGTGCCAGCAGTTCCCTCGCAGGGGGCGACTACGAGCAGTACTTC.

This chain's CDR3 is CASSLGGAKNIQYF. Written as DNA, the CDR3 is TGTGCCAGCAGCCTAGGAGGGGCCAAAAACATTCAGTACTTC. The V call is TRBV27, the J call TRBJ2-4; D is possibly TRBD2 (6 bases). Germline CDR1 reads MNHEY; CDR2 reads SMNVEV (reference sequence). The CDR3 has 14 amino acids. The germline V and J ends were trimmed by 6 bases and 1 base, with 10 bases remaining between them.

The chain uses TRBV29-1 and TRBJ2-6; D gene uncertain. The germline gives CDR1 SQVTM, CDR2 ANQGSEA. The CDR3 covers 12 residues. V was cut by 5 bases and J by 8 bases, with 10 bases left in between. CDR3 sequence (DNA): TGCAGCGTTCGAATTACTACCAACGTCCTGACTTTC. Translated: CSVRITTNVLTF.

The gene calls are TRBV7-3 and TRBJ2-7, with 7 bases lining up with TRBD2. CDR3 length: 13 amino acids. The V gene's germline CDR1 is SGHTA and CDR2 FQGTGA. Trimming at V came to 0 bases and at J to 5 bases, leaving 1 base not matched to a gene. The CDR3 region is CASSLTREDEQYF. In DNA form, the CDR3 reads TGTGCCAGCAGCTTAACTCGGGAGGACGAGCAGTACTTC. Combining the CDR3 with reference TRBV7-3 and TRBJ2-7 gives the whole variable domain GAGVSQTPSNKVTEKGKYVELRCDPISGHTALYWYRQSLGQGPEFLIYFQGTGAADDSGLPNDRFFAVRPEGSVSTLKIQRTERGDSAVYLCASSLTREDEQYFGPGTRLTVT.

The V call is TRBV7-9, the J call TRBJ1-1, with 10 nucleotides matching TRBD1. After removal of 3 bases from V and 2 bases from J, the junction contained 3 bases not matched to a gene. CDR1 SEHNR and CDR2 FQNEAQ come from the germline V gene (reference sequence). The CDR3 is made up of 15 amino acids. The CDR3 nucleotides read TGTGCCAGCAGCTTGAGGACAGGGGGAAACACTGAAGCTTTCTTT. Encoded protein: CASSLRTGGNTEAFF.

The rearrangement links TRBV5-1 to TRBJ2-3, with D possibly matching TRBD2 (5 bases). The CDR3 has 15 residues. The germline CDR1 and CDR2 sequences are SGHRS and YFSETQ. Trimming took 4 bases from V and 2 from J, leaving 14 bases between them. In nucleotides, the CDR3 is TGCGCCAGCAGCCTTAGCGCAAGGCCCACAGATACGCAGTATTTT. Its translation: CASSLSARPTDTQYF.

The CDR3: CASSLAPSGITDTQYF. CDR3 sequence (DNA): TGTGCCAGCAGCTTAGCCCCTAGCGGCATCACAGATACGCAGTATTTT. The chain has TRBV7-9 and TRBJ2-3, with 7 nucleotides matching TRBD2. Germline CDR1 is SEHNR and CDR2 is FQNEAQ (reference sequence). This CDR3 region has 16 residues. V dropped 0 bases and J dropped 2; count of bases not matched to a gene: 5.

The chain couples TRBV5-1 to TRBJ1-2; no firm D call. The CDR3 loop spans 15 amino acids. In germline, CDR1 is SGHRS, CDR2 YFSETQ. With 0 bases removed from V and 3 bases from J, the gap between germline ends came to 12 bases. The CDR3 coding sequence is TGCGCCAGCAGCTTGGAGGGAGACATCGACTATGGCTACACCTTC. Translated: CASSLEGDIDYGYTF.

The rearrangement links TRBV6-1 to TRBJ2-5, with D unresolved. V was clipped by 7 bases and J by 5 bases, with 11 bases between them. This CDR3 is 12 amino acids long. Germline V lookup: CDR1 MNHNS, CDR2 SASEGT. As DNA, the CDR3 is TGTGCCAGCAAGGCAGGTCTGGAGACCCAGTACTTC. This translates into CASKAGLETQYF.

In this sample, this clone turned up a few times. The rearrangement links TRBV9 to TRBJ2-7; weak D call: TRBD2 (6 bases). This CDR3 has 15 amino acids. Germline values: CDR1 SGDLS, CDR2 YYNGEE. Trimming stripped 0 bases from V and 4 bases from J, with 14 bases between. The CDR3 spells CASSVDGTLLYEQYF. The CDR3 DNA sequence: TGTGCCAGCAGCGTAGACGGGACTCTGTTATACGAGCAGTACTTC.

DNA of the CDR3: TGTGCCAGCAGCGGGACAGTCTCCTACGAGCAGTACTTC. Translated: CASSGTVSYEQYF. The chain has TRBV2 and TRBJ2-7; TRBD1 matches at 7 bases. This CDR3 spans 13 amino acids. CDR1 is SNHLY, CDR2 FYNNEI, per germline. The junction had 2 bases not matched to a gene; V was cut back by 6 bases and J by 0 bases.

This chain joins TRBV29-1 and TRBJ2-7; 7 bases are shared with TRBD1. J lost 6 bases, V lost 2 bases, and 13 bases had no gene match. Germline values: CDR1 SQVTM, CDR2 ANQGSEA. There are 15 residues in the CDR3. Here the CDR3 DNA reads TGCAGCGTTGAACGCCGAGACAGGGCTCCCGTCGAGCAGTACTTC. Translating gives CSVERRDRAPVEQYF.

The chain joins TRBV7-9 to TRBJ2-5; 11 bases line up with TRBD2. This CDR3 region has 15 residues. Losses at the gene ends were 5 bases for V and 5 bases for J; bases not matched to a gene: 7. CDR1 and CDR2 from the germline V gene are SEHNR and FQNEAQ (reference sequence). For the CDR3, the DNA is TGTGCCAGCAGCCCCACTAGCGGGAGTAGGGAGACCCAGTACTTC. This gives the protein CASSPTSGSRETQYF.

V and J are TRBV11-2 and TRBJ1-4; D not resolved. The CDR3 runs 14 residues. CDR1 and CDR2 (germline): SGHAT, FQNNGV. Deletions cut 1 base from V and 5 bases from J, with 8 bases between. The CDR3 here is CASSLGRSNEKLFF. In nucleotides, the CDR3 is TGTGCCAGCAGCTTAGGGAGGTCAAATGAAAAACTGTTTTTT.

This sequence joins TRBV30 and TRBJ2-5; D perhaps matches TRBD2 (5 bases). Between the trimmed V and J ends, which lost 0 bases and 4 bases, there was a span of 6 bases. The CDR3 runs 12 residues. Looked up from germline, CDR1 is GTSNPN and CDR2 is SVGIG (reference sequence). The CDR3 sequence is CAWSVLGETQYF. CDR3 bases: TGTGCCTGGAGTGTACTAGGAGAGACCCAGTACTTC.

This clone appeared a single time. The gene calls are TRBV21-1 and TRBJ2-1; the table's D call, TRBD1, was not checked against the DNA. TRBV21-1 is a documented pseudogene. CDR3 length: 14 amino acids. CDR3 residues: CASSKIQGMDEQFF. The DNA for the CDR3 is TGTGCCAGCAGCAAGATACAGGGGATGGATGAGCAGTTCTTC.

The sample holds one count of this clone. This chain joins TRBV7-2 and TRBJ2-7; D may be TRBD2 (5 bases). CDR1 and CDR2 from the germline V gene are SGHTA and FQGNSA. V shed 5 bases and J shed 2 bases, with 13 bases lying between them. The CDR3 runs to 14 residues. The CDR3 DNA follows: TGTGCCAGCAGCGCTCCTAGCATTCCCTACGAGCAGTACTTC. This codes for CASSAPSIPYEQYF.